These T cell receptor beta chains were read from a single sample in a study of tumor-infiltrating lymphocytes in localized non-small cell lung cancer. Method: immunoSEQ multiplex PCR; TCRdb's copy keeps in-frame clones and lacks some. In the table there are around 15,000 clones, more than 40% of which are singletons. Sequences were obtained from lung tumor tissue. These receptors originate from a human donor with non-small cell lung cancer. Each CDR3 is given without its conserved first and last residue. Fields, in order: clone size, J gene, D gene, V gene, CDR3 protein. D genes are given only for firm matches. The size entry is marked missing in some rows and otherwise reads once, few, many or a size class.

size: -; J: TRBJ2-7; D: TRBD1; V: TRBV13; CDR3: ASSWGQGPYEQY
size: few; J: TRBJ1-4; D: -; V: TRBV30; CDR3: AWSRDEKLF
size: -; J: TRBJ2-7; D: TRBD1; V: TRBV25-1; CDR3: ASSDPRGLSYEQY
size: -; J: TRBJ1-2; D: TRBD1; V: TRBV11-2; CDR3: ASSLNVGRGLNYGYT
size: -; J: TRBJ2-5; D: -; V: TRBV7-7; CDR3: ASSPWGIQETQY
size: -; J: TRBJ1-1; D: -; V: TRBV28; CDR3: ASSSYRNYMNTEAF
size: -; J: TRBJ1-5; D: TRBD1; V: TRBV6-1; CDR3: ASSGGQVSNQPQH
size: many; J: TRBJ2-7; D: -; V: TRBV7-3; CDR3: ASSSNRGGDEQY
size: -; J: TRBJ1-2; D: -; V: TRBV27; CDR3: ASSLAADYGYT
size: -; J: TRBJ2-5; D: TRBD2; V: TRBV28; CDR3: ASSPRVGGVQETQY
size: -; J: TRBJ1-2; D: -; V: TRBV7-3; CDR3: ASSPHSDYGYT
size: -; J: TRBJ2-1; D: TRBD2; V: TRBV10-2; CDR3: ASSAGTSSYNEQF
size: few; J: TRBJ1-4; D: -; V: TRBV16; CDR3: ASSQLAAHNEKLF
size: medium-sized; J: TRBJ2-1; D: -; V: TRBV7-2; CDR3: ASSWGGQPLYNEQF
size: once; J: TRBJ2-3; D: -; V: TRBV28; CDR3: ASSGMGQATDTQY
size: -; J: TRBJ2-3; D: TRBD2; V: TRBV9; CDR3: ASSAAGGRDTQY
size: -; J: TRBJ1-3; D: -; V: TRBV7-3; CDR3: ASSLGRRGRGNTIY
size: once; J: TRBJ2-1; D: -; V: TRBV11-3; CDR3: ASSPHSGDPYNEQF
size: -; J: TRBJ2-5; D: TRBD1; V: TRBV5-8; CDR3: ASSLAETGVGETQY
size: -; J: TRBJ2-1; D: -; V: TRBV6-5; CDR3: ASSYSLYLQNNEQF
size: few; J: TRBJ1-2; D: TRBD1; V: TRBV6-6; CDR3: ASSYPQQGGYGYT
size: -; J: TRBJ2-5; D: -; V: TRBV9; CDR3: ASSPSALQETQY
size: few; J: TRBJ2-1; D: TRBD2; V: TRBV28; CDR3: ASSFPGLEWQF
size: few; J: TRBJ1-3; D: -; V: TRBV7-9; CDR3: AGRGASGNTIY
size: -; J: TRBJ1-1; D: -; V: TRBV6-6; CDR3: ASRNPQNTEAF
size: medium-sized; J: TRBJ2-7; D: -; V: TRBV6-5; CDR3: ASKAGMSSEQY
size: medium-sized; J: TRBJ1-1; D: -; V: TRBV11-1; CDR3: ASSLPVGGERNEAF
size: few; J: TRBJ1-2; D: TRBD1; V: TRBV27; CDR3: ASSLGQGYGYT
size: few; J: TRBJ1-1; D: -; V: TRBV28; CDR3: ASSSGVRSTEAF
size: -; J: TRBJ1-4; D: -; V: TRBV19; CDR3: ASSIRQYEKLF
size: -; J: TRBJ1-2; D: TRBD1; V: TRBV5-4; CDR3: ASSRPGQIYGYT
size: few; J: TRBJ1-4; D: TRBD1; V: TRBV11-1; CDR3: ASSFGTGPNEKLF
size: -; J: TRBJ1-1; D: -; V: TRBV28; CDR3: ASHQKSWNTEAF
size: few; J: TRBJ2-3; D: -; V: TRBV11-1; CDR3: ASSLIGSHVDTQY
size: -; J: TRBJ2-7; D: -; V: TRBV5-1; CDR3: ASTEPGQSSPL
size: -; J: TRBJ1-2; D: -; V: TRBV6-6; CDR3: ATAQGNYGYT
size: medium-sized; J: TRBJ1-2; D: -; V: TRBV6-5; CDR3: ASSYGQTYSGYT
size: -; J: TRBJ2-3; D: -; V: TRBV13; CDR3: ASSLESTDTQY
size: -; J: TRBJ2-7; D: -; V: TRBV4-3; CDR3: ASSVQQGGEQY
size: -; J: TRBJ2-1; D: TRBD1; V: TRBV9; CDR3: ASSDRDRGNEQF
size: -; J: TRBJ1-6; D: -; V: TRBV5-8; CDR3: ASYPRRINSPLH
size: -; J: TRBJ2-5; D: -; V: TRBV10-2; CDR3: ASSEVGRQETQY
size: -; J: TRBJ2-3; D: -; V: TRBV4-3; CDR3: ASSQDIQTTDTQY
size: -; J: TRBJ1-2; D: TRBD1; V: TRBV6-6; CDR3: ASNPQGANGYT
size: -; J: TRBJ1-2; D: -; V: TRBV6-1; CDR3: ASSGGTASGYT
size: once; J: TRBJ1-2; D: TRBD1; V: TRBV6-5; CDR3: ASSFISTGGPYGYT
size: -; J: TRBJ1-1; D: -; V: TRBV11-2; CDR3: ASSQGGAVTEAF
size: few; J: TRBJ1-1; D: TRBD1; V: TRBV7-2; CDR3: ASSPGTGGNMNTEAF
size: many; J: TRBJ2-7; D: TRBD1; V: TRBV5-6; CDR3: ASSVPGQGDYEQY
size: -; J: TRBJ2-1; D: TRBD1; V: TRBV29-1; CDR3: SVEDRNRGTEQF
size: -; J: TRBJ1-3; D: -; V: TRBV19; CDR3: ASNLSPGNTIY
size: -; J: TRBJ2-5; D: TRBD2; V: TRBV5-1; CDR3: ASSIGGGRQTQY